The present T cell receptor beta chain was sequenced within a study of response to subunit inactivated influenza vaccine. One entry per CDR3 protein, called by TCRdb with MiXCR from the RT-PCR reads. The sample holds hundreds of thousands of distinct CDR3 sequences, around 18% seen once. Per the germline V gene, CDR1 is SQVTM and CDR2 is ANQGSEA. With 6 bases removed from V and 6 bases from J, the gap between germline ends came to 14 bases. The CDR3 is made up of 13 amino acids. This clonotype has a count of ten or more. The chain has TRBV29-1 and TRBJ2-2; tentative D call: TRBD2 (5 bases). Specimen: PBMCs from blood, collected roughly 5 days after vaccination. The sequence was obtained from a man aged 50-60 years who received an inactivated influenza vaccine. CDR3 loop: CSVVDWESGELFF. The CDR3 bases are TGCAGCGTCGTTGATTGGGAGTCCGGGGAGCTGTTTTTT.